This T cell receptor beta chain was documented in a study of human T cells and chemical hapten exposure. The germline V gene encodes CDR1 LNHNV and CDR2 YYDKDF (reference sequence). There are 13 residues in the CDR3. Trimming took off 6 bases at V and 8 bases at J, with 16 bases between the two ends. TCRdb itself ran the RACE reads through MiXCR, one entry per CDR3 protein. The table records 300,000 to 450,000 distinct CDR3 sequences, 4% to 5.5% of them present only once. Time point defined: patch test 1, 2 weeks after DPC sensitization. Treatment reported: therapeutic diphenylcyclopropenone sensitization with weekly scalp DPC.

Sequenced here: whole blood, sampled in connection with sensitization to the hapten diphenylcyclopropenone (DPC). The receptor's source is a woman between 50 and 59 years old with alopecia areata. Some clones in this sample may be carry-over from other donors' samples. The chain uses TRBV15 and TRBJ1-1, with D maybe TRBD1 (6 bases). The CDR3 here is CATRTHGGPEAFF. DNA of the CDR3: TGTGCCACCAGGACCCACGGGGGGCCCGAAGCTTTCTTT.